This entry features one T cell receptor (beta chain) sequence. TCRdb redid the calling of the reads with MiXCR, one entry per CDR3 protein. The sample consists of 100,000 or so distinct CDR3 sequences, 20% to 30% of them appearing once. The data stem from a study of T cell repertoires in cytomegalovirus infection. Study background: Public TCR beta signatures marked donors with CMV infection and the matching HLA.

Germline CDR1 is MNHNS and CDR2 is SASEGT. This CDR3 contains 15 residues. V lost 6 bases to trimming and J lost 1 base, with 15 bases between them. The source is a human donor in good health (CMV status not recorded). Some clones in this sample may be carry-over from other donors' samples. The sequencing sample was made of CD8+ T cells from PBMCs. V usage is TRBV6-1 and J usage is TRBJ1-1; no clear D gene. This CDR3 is CASSHPSRPNTEAFF. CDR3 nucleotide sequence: TGTGCCAGCAGCCACCCAAGTAGACCGAACACTGAAGCTTTCTTT.